This T cell receptor beta chain was recovered during a study of blood T cell repertoires in COVID-19. About the study: Acute and convalescent COVID-19 samples came from the United States, Italy and Spain. From T cells, B-cell-depleted T cells, or PBMCs came the material, which was cDNA or gDNA.

Cohort assignment relied on participant-reported clinical history. Germline assignment: CDR1 SQVTM and CDR2 ANQGSEA. The length of the CDR3 is 10 residues. The ends were cut back, 6 bases at V and 3 bases at J, with 5 bases in the middle. Per the authors' pipeline: How many nucleated cells were present was estimated from reference gene primer amplification. Profiling relied on immunoSEQ multiplex PCR, and the TCRdb table lists in-frame clones only, not all of them. Clone size and the V and J calls come from that table; the DNA yielded D and trimming. The data contain approximately 350,000 clones, more than 80% of them singletons.

What was sequenced was PBMCs or T cells enriched from blood (not recorded which). This chain uses TRBV29-1 with TRBJ1-1; no definite D call. The sequence derives from a man younger than 30 who had recovered from COVID-19. In DNA, the CDR3 is TGCAGCGTACGGGACACTGAAGCTTTCTTT. Amino acids: CSVRDTEAFF.